One sample yielded the 21 T cell receptor beta chains listed below, sequenced in a study of spatial heterogeneity in lung cancer. The sample's time point: sample taken at primary tumor resection. Unsorted tumor, nontumor lung tissue or cryopreserved PBMC supplied the whole RNA. TCRdb reanalysed the 5' RACE reads using MiXCR and keeps one entry per CDR3 protein. The sample has tens of thousands of distinct CDR3 sequences, approximately 12% seen once. This specimen was PBMCs, taken at surgery. These receptors were obtained from a male donor with early-stage non-small cell lung cancer.

The V call is TRBV7-2, the J call TRBJ2-5; 9 bases match TRBD1. Germline V gene lookup returns CDR1 SGHTA and CDR2 FQGNSA. The CDR3 is made up of 16 amino acids. J lost 4 bases, V lost 1 base, and 7 bases had no gene match. The chain's CDR3 is CASSLGGQGSLETQYF. The CDR3 nucleotides are TGTGCCAGCAGCTTAGGGGGACAGGGAAGTTTAGAGACCCAGTACTTC.

This clonotype showed up many times. The DNA of the CDR3 is TGCGCCAGCAGCTTGGAAAACCTAGCCGGCACAGATACGCAGTATTTT. This encodes CASSLENLAGTDTQYF. This chain links TRBV5-1 with TRBJ2-3, with D maybe TRBD2 (5 bases). Per germline, CDR1 SGHRS and CDR2 YFSETQ. V lost 0 bases and J 1 base, leaving 12 bases between the germline ends. The CDR3 totals 16 residues.

The rearrangement uses TRBV6-6 and TRBJ1-5, with 8 bases fitting TRBD1. CDR1 and CDR2 from the germline V gene are MNHNY and SVGAGI (reference sequence). With 4 bases clipped from V and 5 bases from J, the junction kept 10 bases outside the gene matches. The CDR3 loop spans 16 amino acids. The CDR3 loop reads CASSSSGQGRDQPQHF. CDR3 coding DNA: TGTGCCAGCAGTTCGAGTGGACAGGGTAGGGATCAGCCCCAGCATTTT.

The chain employs TRBV3-1 and TRBJ2-5; TRBD1 agrees at 7 bases. Germline V gene sequence: CDR1 LGHDT, CDR2 YNNKEL (reference sequence). This CDR3 region has 15 residues. V lost 4 bases and J lost 4; bases outside the gene matches: 9. Here the CDR3 reads CASSRTQGLGETQYF. The CDR3 DNA follows: TGTGCCAGCAGCCGAACACAGGGGTTGGGAGAGACCCAGTACTTC.

Ten or more counts support this clonotype. The CDR3 region is CASSEEGAYYEQYF. The CDR3 DNA sequence: TGTGCCAGCAGTGAAGAGGGAGCTTACTACGAGCAGTACTTC. The genes are TRBV25-1 and TRBJ2-7; possible D gene TRBD2, 5 bases. V was clipped by 2 bases and J by 3 bases, with 11 bases between them. In germline, CDR1 is MGHDK, CDR2 SYGVNS. The CDR3 runs to 14 residues.

The chain is built from TRBV12-3 or TRBV12-4 and TRBJ1-3; no reliable D call. Trimming pared 5 bases from V and 4 bases from J, leaving 12 bases between. This CDR3 is 14 amino acids long. DNA for the CDR3: TGTGCCAGCAGTCCTCGGACCTACGGAAACACCATATATTTT. Translated, it gives CASSPRTYGNTIYF.

In this sample, this clonotype turned up many times. The gene calls are TRBV7-8 and TRBJ2-3, with a tentative D call TRBD2 (6 bases). Trimming shortened V by 5 bases and J by 0 bases, and 15 bases separated the two germline ends. Germline V gene lookup returns CDR1 SGHVS and CDR2 FQNEAQ. The CDR3 spans 16 residues. This CDR3 reads CASSPGLFSSTDTQYF. The DNA of the CDR3 is TGTGCCAGCAGCCCCGGACTATTCTCTAGCACAGATACGCAGTATTTT.

V gene TRBV6-1 combines with J gene TRBJ2-3, with D perhaps being TRBD1 or TRBD2 (5 bases each). Looked up from germline, CDR1 is MNHNS and CDR2 is SASEGT. The CDR3 consists of 13 residues. Trimming shortened V by 1 base and J by 5 bases, and 7 bases separated the two germline ends. CDR3 sequence reads: CASSEGGKDTQYF. CDR3 nucleotide sequence: TGTGCCAGCAGTGAAGGGGGGAAAGATACGCAGTATTTT.

V usage is TRBV18 and J usage is TRBJ2-7; TRBD1 might be the D (6 bases). The germline CDR1 and CDR2 sequences are KGHSH and LQKENI. The CDR3 has 13 residues. The ends were cut back, 5 bases at V and 2 bases at J, with 10 bases in the middle. The CDR3 DNA reads as TGTGCCAGCTCAACTACAGGGACCTACGAGCAGTACTTC. Its protein product is CASSTTGTYEQYF.

The chain employs TRBV23-1 and TRBJ2-4, with D perhaps TRBD1 or TRBD2 (5 bases each). TRBV23-1 is an ORF, with its function uncertain. The CDR3 contains 16 residues. Trimming removed 0 bases from V and 3 bases from J, with 12 bases in between. Here the CDR3 DNA reads TGCGCCAGCAGTCAATCGGGGCCCGGGGACAAAAACATTCAGTACTTC. Its protein is CASSQSGPGDKNIQYF.

This clonotype has more than one count but fewer than ten. The rearrangement links TRBV24-1 to TRBJ2-1, with 16 bases matching TRBD2. V was clipped by 5 bases and J by 8 bases; unmatched bases: 2. The CDR3 is 15 residues long. Looked up from germline, CDR1 is KGHDR and CDR2 is SFDVKD. The CDR3 region is CATSAGTSGRDEQFF. As DNA, the CDR3 is TGTGCCACCAGTGCCGGGACTAGCGGGAGGGATGAGCAGTTCTTC.

For this clonotype: This may be a read error, as it is one base from a much larger clone. A read error is likely, as this CDR3 ends without the conserved phenylalanine or tryptophan. This chain joins TRBV3-1 and TRBJ1-2, with unresolved D. Germline CDR1 LGHDT, CDR2 YNNKEL (reference sequence). Trimming cost V 4 bases and J 0 bases, with 9 bases left between them. This CDR3 region has 14 residues. CDR3 sequence reads: CASSPQGANYGYTI. As DNA, the CDR3 is TGTGCCAGCAGCCCGCAAGGCGCTAACTATGGCTACACCATC.

This clonotype was counted at least ten times. The chain is built from TRBV27 and TRBJ2-5, with 7 positions matching TRBD2. V was pared by 5 bases and J by 3 bases, with 6 bases of the junction left unmatched. This CDR3 region has 14 residues. The germline CDR1 and CDR2 sequences are MNHEY and SMNVEV (reference sequence). The CDR3 region is CASSPSGEEETQYF. DNA of the CDR3: TGTGCCAGCAGTCCGAGCGGGGAAGAAGAGACCCAGTACTTC.

This clonotype came up many times. The V call is TRBV25-1, the J call TRBJ1-5, with D hard to call. Germline V gene data show CDR1 as MGHDK and CDR2 as SYGVNS. V lost 3 bases and J lost 0, with 6 bases in between. This CDR3 spans 14 amino acids. CDR3 sequence reads: CASSERASNQPQHF. Written as DNA, the CDR3 is TGTGCCAGCAGTGAGAGGGCTAGCAATCAGCCCCAGCATTTT.

This clonotype was detected only a few times. The rearrangement uses TRBV29-1 and TRBJ2-7; 9 nucleotides align to TRBD1. This CDR3 comprises 12 residues. CDR1 is SQVTM and CDR2 is ANQGSEA in the germline V gene. V lost 1 base, J lost 5 bases, and 0 bases stayed unmatched. The CDR3 sequence is CSVEGQGDEQYF. CDR3 DNA sequence: TGCAGCGTTGAAGGACAGGGGGACGAGCAGTACTTC.

This clonotype was seen more than once but under ten times. The CDR3 nucleotides are TGCGCCAGCAGCCAGGAAGGATCTGGGGCCAACGTCCTGACTTTC. Its protein is CASSQEGSGANVLTF. The rearrangement joins TRBV4-3 to TRBJ2-6; D is unclear. Trimming pared 3 bases from V and 1 base from J, leaving 7 bases between. Germline loops: CDR1 LGHNA, CDR2 YSLEER. This CDR3 is built from 15 residues.

The table lists this clonotype with a few counts. The V call is TRBV13, the J call TRBJ2-3; 7 nucleotides match TRBD1. Trimming took 5 bases from V and 5 from J; bases not matched to a gene: 10. CDR1 is PRHDT, CDR2 FYEKMQ, per germline (reference sequence). CDR3 size: 15 residues. Here the CDR3 DNA reads TGTGCCAGCAGCCCCAGGGGGAGAGGGGGAGATACGCAGTATTTT. This encodes CASSPRGRGGDTQYF.

This sequence joins TRBV12-3 or TRBV12-4 and TRBJ1-2, with TRBD1 matching 11 bases. This CDR3 region has 18 residues. V was pared by 6 bases and J by 0 bases, with 12 bases of the junction left unmatched. DNA for the CDR3: TGTGCCAGCAGACGATACTTGGACAGGGGGCCTACTAACTATGGCTACACCTTC. This translates into CASRRYLDRGPTNYGYTF.

This clonotype was seen a handful of times. The V call is TRBV5-4, the J call TRBJ2-1, with 12 positions matching TRBD2. Germline CDR1 SGHNT, CDR2 YYREEE (reference sequence). The V gene end was trimmed by 4 bases and the J gene end by 7 bases; junction bases not matched to a gene: 6. The CDR3 sequence is 15 residues long. CDR3 region: CASSPSGRVINEQFF. CDR3 sequence (DNA): TGTGCCAGCAGCCCTAGCGGGAGGGTAATAAATGAGCAGTTCTTC.

This clonotype was found many times. This rearrangement joins TRBV6-5 to TRBJ2-1; D remains unclear. This CDR3 contains 9 residues. Between the trimmed V and J ends, which lost 10 bases and 6 bases, there was a span of 4 bases. The germline CDR1 and CDR2 sequences are MNHEY and SVGAGI. This CDR3 is CAILNEQFF. For the CDR3, the DNA is TGTGCCATTCTCAATGAGCAGTTCTTC.

This clonotype occurred a few times. The chain uses TRBV7-2 and TRBJ2-7, with D unresolved. CDR3 length equals 14 residues. Germline V lookup: CDR1 SGHTA, CDR2 FQGNSA. V lost 5 bases and J lost 2, with 13 bases in between. CDR3 sequence: CASSQNGRAYEQYF. The CDR3 DNA reads TGTGCCAGCAGCCAAAACGGACGAGCCTACGAGCAGTACTTC.